These 30 T cell receptor beta chains were sequenced from one sample in a study of T cells in Graves' hyperthyroidism and ophthalmopathy. Amplification targeted TCR beta CDR3 regions from RNA transcripts. Carried out on the TCR CDR3, a first-round RT-PCR used the HTBI primer set. Each CDR3 protein is one row after TCRdb ran MiXCR on the multiplex PCR reads. The table includes about 420,000 distinct CDR3 sequences, around 14% detected once. The sequenced sample consisted of blood. The source of these receptors is a woman between 18 and 30 years old with Graves' hyperthyroidism.

The V call is TRBV20-1, the J call TRBJ1-1; 9 bases line up with TRBD1. The germline CDR1 and CDR2 sequences are DFQATT and SNEGSKA (reference sequence). J gave up 2 bases and V 6 bases, and 13 bases lay outside the gene matches. The length of the CDR3 is 16 residues. The CDR3 spells CSAQSPGTGRNTEAFF. The DNA of the CDR3 is TGCAGTGCCCAAAGTCCCGGGACAGGGAGAAACACTGAAGCTTTCTTT.

This clonotype has just a few counts. V gene TRBV30 combines with J gene TRBJ2-3; the D gene is possibly TRBD2 (5 bases). Per germline, CDR1 GTSNPN and CDR2 SVGIG (reference sequence). The CDR3 contains 13 residues. The CDR3, as DNA: TGTGCTCGAACCGGGGAGCGGACAGATACGCAGTATTTT. Translation: CARTGERTDTQYF.

This clonotype has more than one count but fewer than ten. The chain uses TRBV10-3 and TRBJ1-3; no clear D gene. The CDR3 is made up of 13 amino acids. Trimming stripped 6 bases from V and 0 bases from J, with 6 bases between. Germline CDR1 and CDR2: ENHRY and SYGVKD. CDR3 in DNA: TGTGCCATCAGAACTTCCTCTGGAAACACCATATATTTT. It translates to CAIRTSSGNTIYF.

This clonotype came up many times. The J gene is TRBJ2-1, the V gene TRBV20-1; D call uncertain. The germline V gene encodes CDR1 DFQATT and CDR2 SNEGSKA (reference sequence). This CDR3 region has 16 residues. Trimming removed 5 bases from V and 0 bases from J, with 17 bases in between. In nucleotides, the CDR3 is TGCAGTGCTCCTATCCGTTCCCCGAGCTCCTACAATGAGCAGTTCTTC. Amino acids: CSAPIRSPSSYNEQFF.

Ten or more counts support this clonotype. The chain joins TRBV12-3 or TRBV12-4 to TRBJ1-2; 10 bases are a match to TRBD1. CDR3 length equals 16 residues. The J segment lost 4 bases and the V segment lost 3 bases, leaving 8 bases of the junction unmatched. The CDR3 DNA sequence: TGTGCCAGCAGTTTCCGGGACAGGGGCTTTTTCTATGGCTACACCTTC. Residues: CASSFRDRGFFYGYTF.

This clonotype was counted between two and nine times. The chain is built from TRBV5-1 and TRBJ2-7; TRBD2 matches 11 bases. Germline values: CDR1 SGHRS, CDR2 YFSETQ. V lost 4 bases and J lost 9; bases outside the gene matches: 6. This CDR3 has 13 residues. The CDR3 bases are TGCGCCAGCAGCCAACTAGCGGGGGCTGGGCAGTACTTC. Its translation is CASSQLAGAGQYF.

Ten or more counts support this clonotype. The J gene is TRBJ2-5, the V gene TRBV11-2; D gene uncertain. Germline CDR1 and CDR2: SGHAT and FQNNGV. The V gene lost 0 bases and the J gene lost 7 bases, with 9 bases spanning the gap. The CDR3 length is 13 residues. CDR3: CASSLDQRGTQYF. The CDR3 DNA follows: TGTGCCAGCAGCTTAGATCAACGAGGGACCCAGTACTTC.

This clonotype turned up a few times. The chain combines TRBV28 with TRBJ1-2, with TRBD1 matching over 7 bases. In germline, CDR1 is MDHEN, CDR2 SYDVKM. Trimming removed 7 bases from V and 3 bases from J; junction bases left unmatched: 5. The CDR3 is 13 amino acids. In nucleotides, the CDR3 is TGTGCCAGCACGACAGGGTCGGACTATGGCTACACCTTC. Its protein is CASTTGSDYGYTF.

This clonotype was recorded once. V is TRBV12-3 or TRBV12-4 and J is TRBJ2-1; 8 bases match TRBD2. The J segment lost 8 bases and the V segment lost 1 base, leaving 10 bases of the junction unmatched. This CDR3 has 16 residues. The CDR3 loop reads CASSLGPERERHEQFF. The CDR3, as DNA: TGTGCCAGCAGTTTAGGCCCCGAGCGGGAGCGTCATGAGCAGTTCTTC.

This clonotype was seen repeatedly, ten times or more. The J gene is TRBJ1-2, the V gene TRBV28, with D unclear. The CDR3 loop spans 14 amino acids. Trimming took off 2 bases at V and 0 bases at J, with 7 bases between the two ends. CDR1 is MDHEN and CDR2 is SYDVKM in the germline V gene. The CDR3 DNA sequence: TGTGCCAGCAGTTTAGCGCAAGCTAACTATGGCTACACCTTC. This sequence encodes CASSLAQANYGYTF.

This clonotype was observed at least ten times. The rearrangement links TRBV27 to TRBJ2-3; D is possibly TRBD2 (5 bases). CDR1 MNHEY and CDR2 SMNVEV come from the germline V gene (reference sequence). V gave up 2 bases and J gave up 6 bases, with 15 bases separating them. The CDR3 has 15 amino acids. The CDR3 loop reads CASSLEGASYDTQYF. The CDR3 DNA is TGTGCCAGCAGTTTAGAGGGTGCTAGCTACGATACGCAGTATTTT.

The table lists this clonotype with many counts. The CDR3 sequence: CSARDSLAGDTGELFF. CDR3 in DNA: TGCAGTGCTAGAGATTCACTAGCGGGAGATACCGGGGAGCTGTTTTTT. The chain combines TRBV20-1 with TRBJ2-2; 11 bases match TRBD2. After removal of 0 bases from V and 5 bases from J, the junction contained 5 bases not matched to a gene. This CDR3 contains 16 residues. Germline V gene lookup returns CDR1 DFQATT and CDR2 SNEGSKA (reference sequence).

The chain joins TRBV2 to TRBJ2-3, with a weak D call TRBD2 (7 bases). The CDR3 is 18 amino acids. Germline CDR1 is SNHLY and CDR2 is FYNNEI. V lost 4 bases to trimming and J lost 1 base, with 21 bases between them. The CDR3 DNA sequence: TGTGCCAGCAGTGCCCGGGGGGCCCCGAGCATGGGCACAGATACGCAGTATTTT. Its protein is CASSARGAPSMGTDTQYF.

This clonotype has a count of ten or more. The rearrangement joins TRBV12-3 or TRBV12-4 to TRBJ2-7; 11 bases are shared with TRBD1. There are 15 residues in the CDR3. The J segment lost 7 bases and the V segment lost 6 bases, leaving 11 bases of the junction unmatched. As DNA, the CDR3 is TGTGCCAGCAGCAGATTGGACAGGGGGCCTAGTGAGCAGTACTTC. This gives the protein CASSRLDRGPSEQYF.

This clonotype came up a few times. The CDR3, as DNA: TGTGCCAGCAGTTACTCAGGGACTGGGGCCAACGTCCTGACTTTC. Protein product: CASSYSGTGANVLTF. V is TRBV6-2 or TRBV6-3 and J is TRBJ2-6; D not resolved. Germline CDR1 is MNHEY and CDR2 is SVGEGT. The CDR3 extends over 15 amino acids. V dropped 0 bases and J dropped 2 bases, with 5 bases sitting between them.

This clonotype has ten or more counts. V and J are TRBV28 and TRBJ1-5; D is perhaps TRBD1 (5 bases). This CDR3 comprises 14 residues. The V and J ends lost 4 bases and 0 bases respectively, with 7 bases between them. Germline V gene sequence: CDR1 MDHEN, CDR2 SYDVKM. CDR3 sequence: CASSWTYSNQPQHF. CDR3 bases: TGTGCCAGCAGTTGGACATATAGCAATCAGCCCCAGCATTTT.

This clonotype was found a few times. CDR3 sequence: CASSFRQGVHEQYF. DNA of the CDR3: TGTGCCAGCAGTTTCCGGCAGGGGGTACACGAGCAGTACTTC. The chain joins TRBV28 to TRBJ2-7, with 7 bases aligning to TRBD1. V was pared by 3 bases and J by 5 bases, with 7 bases of the junction left unmatched. The germline CDR1 and CDR2 sequences are MDHEN and SYDVKM. This CDR3 spans 14 amino acids.

This clonotype appeared many times. This chain joins TRBV14 and TRBJ1-2; D uncertain. V lost 4 bases to trimming and J lost 2 bases, with 11 bases between them. Germline V lookup: CDR1 SGHDN, CDR2 FVKESK. CDR3 length: 14 amino acids. In DNA form, the CDR3 reads TGTGCCAGCAGCCTTTTTGACATCAACTATGGCTACACCTTC. Encoded protein: CASSLFDINYGYTF.

This clonotype was seen a single time. This chain uses TRBV5-1 with TRBJ1-1; D perhaps matches TRBD1 (6 bases). V shed 3 bases and J shed 1 base, with 10 bases lying between them. This CDR3 is built from 14 residues. The germline gives CDR1 SGHRS, CDR2 YFSETQ. CDR3 coding DNA: TGCGCCAGCAGCTCGGGGGGGCAGAACACTGAAGCTTTCTTT. Protein product: CASSSGGQNTEAFF.

This clonotype came up a few times. A much larger clone is a single base away; this may be a read error. The chain combines TRBV7-2 with TRBJ2-1; no reliable D call. This CDR3 contains 16 residues. Germline V gives CDR1 SGHTA, CDR2 FQGNSA. The CDR3 nucleotides read TGTGCCAACAGCTTAGGAGTCCAGACGTCCTACAATGAGCAGTTCTTC. As protein: CANSLGVQTSYNEQFF.

This clonotype occurred many times. The rearrangement joins TRBV7-2 to TRBJ2-7, with TRBD1 matching over 7 bases. The junction had 6 bases not matched to a gene; V was cut back by 6 bases and J by 4 bases. There are 13 residues in the CDR3. Germline V gene sequence: CDR1 SGHTA, CDR2 FQGNSA. As DNA, the CDR3 is TGTGCCAGCAGGTTGACAGGGTGGTACGAGCAGTACTTC. Encoded protein: CASRLTGWYEQYF.

This clonotype has at least ten counts. This chain links TRBV11-2 with TRBJ2-5; 8 nucleotides agree with TRBD2. Per the germline V gene, CDR1 is SGHAT and CDR2 is FQNNGV. The CDR3 length is 17 residues. V lost 4 bases, J lost 1 base, and 11 bases stayed unmatched. DNA of the CDR3: TGTGCCAGCAGCTCCGGGGGGGGCGTTGGGGGCCAAGAGACCCAGTACTTC. Protein product: CASSSGGGVGGQETQYF.

J is TRBJ1-1 and V is TRBV20-1; no definite D call. The germline V gene has CDR1 DFQATT and CDR2 SNEGSKA (reference sequence). Trimming removed 1 base at V and 9 bases at J, with 12 bases between. CDR3 length equals 12 residues. Here the CDR3 reads CSARGGVEKAFF. CDR3 nucleotides: TGCAGTGCTAGAGGTGGCGTGGAAAAAGCTTTCTTT.

This chain joins TRBV20-1 and TRBJ1-4, with no clear D. The CDR3 runs 17 residues. CDR1 and CDR2 from the germline V gene are DFQATT and SNEGSKA (reference sequence). The V end lost 0 bases, the J end lost 0 bases, and 14 bases lay between the germline ends. The CDR3 is CSARDSAWIATNEKLFF. As DNA, the CDR3 is TGCAGTGCTAGAGATTCCGCATGGATTGCAACTAATGAAAAACTGTTTTTT.

This clonotype was counted ten times or more. V is TRBV2 and J is TRBJ2-5; D is ambiguous. This CDR3 comprises 11 residues. Germline CDR1 reads SNHLY; CDR2 reads FYNNEI. Trimming took off 8 bases at V and 5 bases at J, with 9 bases between the two ends. CDR3 bases: TGTGCCAGCGGGGATTGGGAGACCCAGTACTTC. Protein sequence: CASGDWETQYF.

This clonotype was counted a few times. A much larger clone differs by one base, so this may be a read error. J is TRBJ2-1 and V is TRBV24-1, with TRBD1 matching 7 bases. In germline, CDR1 is KGHDR, CDR2 SFDVKD. The length of the CDR3 is 17 residues. In DNA form, the CDR3 reads TGTGCCACCAGTGATTCACAGGGACAGTGGTCCTACAATGAGCAGCTCTTC. It specifies CATSDSQGQWSYNEQLF.

This clonotype was picked up many times. The chain recombines TRBV6-1 with TRBJ1-4; no firm D call. CDR3 length: 16 residues. Trimming stripped 5 bases from V and 2 bases from J, with 15 bases between. Germline CDR1 is MNHNS and CDR2 is SASEGT. CDR3: CASSFRARGTNEKLFF. CDR3 coding DNA: TGTGCCAGCAGTTTCCGGGCCCGGGGTACTAATGAAAAACTGTTTTTT.

This clonotype was seen at least ten times. The chain uses TRBV11-3 and TRBJ2-2, with D perhaps TRBD2 (5 bases). The CDR3 consists of 18 residues. V lost 0 bases, J lost 0 bases, and 14 bases lay in between. CDR1 and CDR2 from the germline V gene are SGHNT and YENEEA. The CDR3 DNA reads TGTGCCAGCAGCTTAGATCTAAGAGGGTCCGCGAACACCGGGGAGCTGTTTTTT. It specifies CASSLDLRGSANTGELFF.

The V and J genes are TRBV18 and TRBJ2-5; D unresolved. From germline, CDR1 is KGHSH and CDR2 LQKENI. V lost 6 bases and J 9 bases, leaving 14 bases between the germline ends. This CDR3 comprises 12 residues. CDR3 loop: CASSSLEKAQYF. In DNA form, the CDR3 reads TGTGCCAGCTCGTCTTTAGAAAAGGCCCAGTACTTC.

This clonotype came up many times. V is TRBV15 and J is TRBJ2-2; D is unresolved. Germline CDR1 is LNHNV and CDR2 is YYDKDF (reference sequence). This CDR3 has 16 residues. The V gene lost 1 base and the J gene lost 5 bases, with 14 bases spanning the gap. This CDR3 is CATSRGLRRETGELFF. For the CDR3, the DNA is TGTGCCACCAGCAGAGGTCTAAGGCGTGAGACCGGGGAGCTGTTTTTT.